Listed below are T cell receptor beta chains from one sample, sequenced in a study of blood T cell repertoires in COVID-19. Repertoires were generated with immunoSEQ multiplex PCR, while TCRdb's copy carries only in-frame clones and drops some. The sample shows 300,000 or so clones, around four fifths of them seen only once. Sequencing was done on a sample of peripheral blood. The source is a woman between 45 and 60 years old with acute or convalescent COVID-19. The CDR3 runs from the conserved cysteine through the conserved F or W. The D gene is left open where the match is weak.

v_gene	j_gene	d_gene	CDR3aa
TRBV7-9	TRBJ2-7	-	CASSVSGSYEQYF
TRBV30	TRBJ2-1	-	CAWSTGTLEWFF
TRBV2	TRBJ1-4	-	CASSEARRKLFF
TRBV7-2	TRBJ1-4	-	CASSFRGGEKLFF
TRBV5-1	TRBJ2-5	-	CASSHGLTQETQYF
TRBV15	TRBJ1-4	-	CATSSGGGTNEKLFF
TRBV2	TRBJ1-1	-	CASTPTNSITTEAFF
TRBV29-1	TRBJ2-1	TRBD2	CSVDGGSSYNEQFF
TRBV10-3	TRBJ2-5	-	CAIKGGPGAAQETQYF
TRBV7-9	TRBJ2-5	TRBD2	CASSLRNSGGSETQYF
TRBV7-3	TRBJ1-2	TRBD1	CASSFGQGTGYTF
TRBV19	TRBJ2-1	TRBD2	CASSPGGSYNEQFF
TRBV3-1/TRBV3-2	TRBJ1-1	-	CASSAQGRLEAFF
TRBV3-1/TRBV3-2	TRBJ1-3	-	CASTTSGGSGNTIYF
TRBV6-4	TRBJ1-1	-	CASSDSSRGTEAFF
TRBV5-1	TRBJ2-1	TRBD2	CASSANLAGGYNEQFF
TRBV14	TRBJ1-3	-	CASSPQGSWGNTIYF
TRBV4-3	TRBJ2-1	-	CASSQDTSVRKGEQFF
TRBV7-9	TRBJ2-3	-	CASSSGLGLTQYF
TRBV11-2	TRBJ1-4	-	CASSLQTGINEKLFF
TRBV7-9	TRBJ2-5	TRBD1	CASSQDRAQETQYF